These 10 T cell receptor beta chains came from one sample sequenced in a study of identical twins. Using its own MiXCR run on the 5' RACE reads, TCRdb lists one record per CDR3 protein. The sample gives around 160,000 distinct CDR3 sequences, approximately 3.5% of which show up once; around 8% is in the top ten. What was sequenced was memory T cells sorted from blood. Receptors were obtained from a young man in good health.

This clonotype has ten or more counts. This CDR3 is CASSEDRGLSGEQYV. The CDR3 DNA is TGTGCCAGCAGTGAGGACAGGGGGCTCTCTGGGGAGCAGTACGTC. V and J are TRBV21-1 and TRBJ2-7; the table's D call of TRBD1 was not tested on the DNA. TRBV21-1 is a documented pseudogene. The CDR3 length is 15 residues.

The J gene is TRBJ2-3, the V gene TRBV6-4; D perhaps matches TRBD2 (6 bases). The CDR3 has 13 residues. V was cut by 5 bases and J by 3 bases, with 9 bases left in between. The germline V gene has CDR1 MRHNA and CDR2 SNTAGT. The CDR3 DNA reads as TGTGCCAGCAGTCCTAGCGAGACAGATACGCAGTATTTT. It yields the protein CASSPSETDTQYF.

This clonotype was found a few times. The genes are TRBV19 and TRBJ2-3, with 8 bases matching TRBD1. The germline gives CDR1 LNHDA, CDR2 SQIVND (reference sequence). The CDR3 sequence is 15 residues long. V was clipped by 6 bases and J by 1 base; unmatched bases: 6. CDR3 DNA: TGTGCCAGTAGAGACAGGGGCGGTGGCACAGATACGCAGTATTTT. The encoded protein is CASRDRGGGTDTQYF.

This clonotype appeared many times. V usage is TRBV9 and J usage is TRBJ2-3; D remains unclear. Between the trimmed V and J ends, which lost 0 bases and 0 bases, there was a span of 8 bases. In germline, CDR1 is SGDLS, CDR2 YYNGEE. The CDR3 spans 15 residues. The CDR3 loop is CASSVGRQSTDTQYF. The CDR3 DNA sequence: TGTGCCAGCAGCGTAGGGCGGCAGAGCACAGATACGCAGTATTTT.

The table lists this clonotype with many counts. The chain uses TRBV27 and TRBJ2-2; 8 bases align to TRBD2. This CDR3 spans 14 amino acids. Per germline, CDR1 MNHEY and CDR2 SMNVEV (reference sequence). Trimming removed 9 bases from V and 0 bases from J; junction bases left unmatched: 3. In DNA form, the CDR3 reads TGTGCCAGTGGACTAGCCACGAACACCGGGGAGCTGTTTTTT. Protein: CASGLATNTGELFF.

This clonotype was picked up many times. The CDR3 protein is CASSLEGLAGTEQFF. The CDR3 DNA sequence: TGCGCCAGCAGCTTGGAAGGGCTAGCGGGAACTGAGCAGTTCTTC. The chain has TRBV5-1 and TRBJ2-1; the match to TRBD2 covers 9 bases. The CDR3 totals 15 residues. Germline V gives CDR1 SGHRS, CDR2 YFSETQ. Trimming cost V 0 bases and J 9 bases; bases outside gene matches: 7. The full variable domain, its missing parts supplied by reference TRBV5-1 and TRBJ2-1, is KAGVTQTPRYLIKTRGQQVTLSCSPISGHRSVSWYQQTPGQGLQFLFEYFSETQRNKGNFPGRFSGRQFSNSRSEMNVSTLELGDSALYLCASSLEGLAGTEQFFGPGTRLTVL.

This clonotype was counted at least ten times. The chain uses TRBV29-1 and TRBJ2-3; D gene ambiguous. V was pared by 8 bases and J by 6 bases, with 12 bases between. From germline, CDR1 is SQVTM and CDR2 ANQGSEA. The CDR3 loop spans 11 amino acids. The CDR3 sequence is CSSQLWDTQYF. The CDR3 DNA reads TGCAGCTCACAACTTTGGGATACGCAGTATTTT.

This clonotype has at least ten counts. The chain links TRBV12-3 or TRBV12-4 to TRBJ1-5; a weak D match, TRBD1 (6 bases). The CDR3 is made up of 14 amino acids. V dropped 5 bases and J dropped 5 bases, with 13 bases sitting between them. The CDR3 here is CASSRTGIHQPQHF. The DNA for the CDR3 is TGTGCCAGCAGTCGAACAGGGATCCATCAGCCCCAGCATTTT.

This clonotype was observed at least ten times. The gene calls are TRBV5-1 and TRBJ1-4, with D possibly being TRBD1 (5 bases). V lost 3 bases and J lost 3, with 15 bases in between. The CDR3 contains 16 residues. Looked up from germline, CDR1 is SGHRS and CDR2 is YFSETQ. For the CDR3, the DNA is TGCGCCAGCAGCTCGGGGGAGAAGGCGGCTAATGAAAAACTGTTTTTT. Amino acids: CASSSGEKAANEKLFF. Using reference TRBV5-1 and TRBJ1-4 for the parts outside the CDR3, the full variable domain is KAGVTQTPRYLIKTRGQQVTLSCSPISGHRSVSWYQQTPGQGLQFLFEYFSETQRNKGNFPGRFSGRQFSNSRSEMNVSTLELGDSALYLCASSSGEKAANEKLFFGSGTQLSVL.

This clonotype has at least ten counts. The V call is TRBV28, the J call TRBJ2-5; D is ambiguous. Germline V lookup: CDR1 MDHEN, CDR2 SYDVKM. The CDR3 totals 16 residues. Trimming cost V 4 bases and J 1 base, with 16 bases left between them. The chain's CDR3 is CASSSEKATRQETQYF. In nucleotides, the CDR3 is TGTGCCAGCAGTTCTGAAAAAGCCACCCGCCAAGAGACCCAGTACTTC.